Sequencing of this TCR beta chain was carried out in a study of cytomegalovirus exposure and HLA in healthy donors. This CDR3 is 13 amino acids long. Trimming took off 4 bases at V and 4 bases at J, with 11 bases between the two ends. The V gene's germline CDR1 is SGHRS and CDR2 YFSETQ. Study-wide points: Altogether, 150 to 200 TCR beta chains were recorded as cytomegalovirus-associated.

Primers included in the PCR were 60 Vbeta and 13 Jbeta primers. Measured with immunoSEQ multiplex PCR; TCRdb has only the in-frame clones, and not every one. The data contain fewer than 200,000 clones, 83% of them seen just once; the ten biggest clones take up 1.7%. For this clone: Antigen: not known.

The TCR comes from a middle-aged man in good health and CMV-seropositive. Sequencing input: PBMCs. V usage is TRBV5-1 and J usage is TRBJ2-5; tentative D call: TRBD2 (6 bases). The DNA of the CDR3 is TGCGCCAGCAGCGCCGGGAGCGGAGAGACCCAGTACTTC. This translates into CASSAGSGETQYF.